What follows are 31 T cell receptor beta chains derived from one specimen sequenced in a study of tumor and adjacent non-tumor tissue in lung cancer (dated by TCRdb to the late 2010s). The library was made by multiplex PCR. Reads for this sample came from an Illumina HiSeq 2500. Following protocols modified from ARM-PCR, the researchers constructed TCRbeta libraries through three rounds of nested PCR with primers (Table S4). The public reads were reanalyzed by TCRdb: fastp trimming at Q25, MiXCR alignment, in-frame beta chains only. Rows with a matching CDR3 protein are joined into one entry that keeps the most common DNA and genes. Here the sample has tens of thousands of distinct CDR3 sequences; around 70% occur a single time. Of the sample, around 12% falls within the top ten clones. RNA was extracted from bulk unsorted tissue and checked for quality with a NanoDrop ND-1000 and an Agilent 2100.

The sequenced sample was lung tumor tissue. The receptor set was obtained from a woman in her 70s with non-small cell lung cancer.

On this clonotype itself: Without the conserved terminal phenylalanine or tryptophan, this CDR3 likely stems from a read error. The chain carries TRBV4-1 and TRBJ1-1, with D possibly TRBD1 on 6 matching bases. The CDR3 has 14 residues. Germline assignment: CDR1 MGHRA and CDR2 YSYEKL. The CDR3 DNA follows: TGCGCCTGCAGCCACCGGACAGAGAACATTGAAGCTTTCTAT. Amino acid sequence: CACSHRTENIEAFY.

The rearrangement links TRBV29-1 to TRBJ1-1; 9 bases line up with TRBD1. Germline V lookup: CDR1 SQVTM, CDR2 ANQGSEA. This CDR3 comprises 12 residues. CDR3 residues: CDVDRDREEAFF. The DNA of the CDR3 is TGCGACGTTGACCGGGACAGGGAAGAAGCTTTCTTT.

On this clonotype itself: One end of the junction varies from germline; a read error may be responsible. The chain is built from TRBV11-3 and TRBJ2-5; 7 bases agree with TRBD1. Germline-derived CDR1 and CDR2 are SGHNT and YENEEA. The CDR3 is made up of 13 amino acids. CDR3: CATSLDREETQYF. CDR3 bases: TGTGCCACCAGCTTAGACAGGGAAGAGACCCAGTATTTC.

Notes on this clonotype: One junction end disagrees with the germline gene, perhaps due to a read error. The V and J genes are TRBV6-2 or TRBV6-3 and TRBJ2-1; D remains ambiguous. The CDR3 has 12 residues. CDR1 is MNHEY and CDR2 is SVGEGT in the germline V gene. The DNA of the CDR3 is TGTGTCAGCAGTTACTGGATCGCGGAGCAGTTCTTC. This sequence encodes CVSSYWIAEQFF.

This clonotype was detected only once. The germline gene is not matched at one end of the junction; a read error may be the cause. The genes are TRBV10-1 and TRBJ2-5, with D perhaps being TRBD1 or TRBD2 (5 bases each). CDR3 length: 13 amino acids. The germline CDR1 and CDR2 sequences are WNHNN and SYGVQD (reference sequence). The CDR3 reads CANSESGQETQYF. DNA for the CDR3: TGCGCCAACAGTGAATCGGGGCAGGAGACCCAGTACTTC.

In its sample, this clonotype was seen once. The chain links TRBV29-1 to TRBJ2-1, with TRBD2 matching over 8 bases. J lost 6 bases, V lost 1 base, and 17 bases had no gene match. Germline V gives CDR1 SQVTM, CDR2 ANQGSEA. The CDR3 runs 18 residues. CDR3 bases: TGCAGCGTTGAAGCCCCCCCCGGACTAGCAGAGGGTCTCAATGAGCAGTTCTTC. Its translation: CSVEAPPGLAEGLNEQFF.

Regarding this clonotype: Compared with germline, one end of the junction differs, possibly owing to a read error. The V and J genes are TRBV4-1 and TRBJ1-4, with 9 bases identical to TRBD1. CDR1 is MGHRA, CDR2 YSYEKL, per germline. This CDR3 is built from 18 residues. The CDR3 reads CASSLTGTGRRENEKLIF. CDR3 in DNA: TGCGCCAGCAGCCTGACCGGGACAGGGAGACGGGAGAATGAAAAACTGATTTTT.

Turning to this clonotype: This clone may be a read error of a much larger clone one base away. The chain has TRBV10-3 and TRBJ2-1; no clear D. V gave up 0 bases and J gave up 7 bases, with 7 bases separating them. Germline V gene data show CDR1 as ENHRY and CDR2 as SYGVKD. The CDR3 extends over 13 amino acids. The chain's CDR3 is CAISESEWNEQFF. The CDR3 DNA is TGTGCCATCAGTGAGTCTGAATGGAATGAGCAGTTCTTC.

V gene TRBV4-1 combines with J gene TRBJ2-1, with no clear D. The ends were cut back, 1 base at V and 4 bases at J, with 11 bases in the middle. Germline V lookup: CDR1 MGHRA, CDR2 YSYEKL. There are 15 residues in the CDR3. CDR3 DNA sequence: TGCGCCAGCAGCCAAGTCCCGGCGGCTTACAATGAGCAGTTCTTC. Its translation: CASSQVPAAYNEQFF.

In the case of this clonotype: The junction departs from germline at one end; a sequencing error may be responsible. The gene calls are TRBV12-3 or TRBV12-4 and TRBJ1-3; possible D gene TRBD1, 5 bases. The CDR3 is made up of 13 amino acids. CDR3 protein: CASRGAAGNTVYF. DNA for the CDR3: TGTGCCAGCCGGGGCGCAGCTGGAAACACCGTATATTTT.

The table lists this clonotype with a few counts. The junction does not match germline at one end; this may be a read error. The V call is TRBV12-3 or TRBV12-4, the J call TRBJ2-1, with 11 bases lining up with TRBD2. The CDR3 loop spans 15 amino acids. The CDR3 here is CASRSGLAESNEPFF. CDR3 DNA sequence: TGTGCCAGCAGGTCGGGACTAGCGGAGTCCAATGAGCCGTTCTTT.

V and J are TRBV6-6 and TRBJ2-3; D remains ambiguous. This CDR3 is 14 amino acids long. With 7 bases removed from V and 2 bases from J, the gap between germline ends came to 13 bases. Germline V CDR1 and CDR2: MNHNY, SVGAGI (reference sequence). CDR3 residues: CASKFTTPTDTQYF. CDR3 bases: TGTGCCAGCAAATTCACGACACCCACAGATACGCAGTATTTT.

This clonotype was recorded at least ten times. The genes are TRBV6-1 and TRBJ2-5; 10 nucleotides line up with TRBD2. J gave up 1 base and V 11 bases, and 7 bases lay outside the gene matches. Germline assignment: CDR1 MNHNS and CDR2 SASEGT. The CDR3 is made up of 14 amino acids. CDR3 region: CASETSGSQETQYF. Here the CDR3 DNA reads TGTGCCTCCGAGACTAGCGGGTCCCAAGAGACCCAGTACTTC.

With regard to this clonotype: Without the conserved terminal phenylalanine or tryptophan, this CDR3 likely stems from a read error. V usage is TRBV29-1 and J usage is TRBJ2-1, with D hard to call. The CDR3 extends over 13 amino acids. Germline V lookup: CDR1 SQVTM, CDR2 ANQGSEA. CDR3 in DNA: TGCAGCGTTCCAGGCCCCGATCCGAATGGGCAGTTCTTA. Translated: CSVPGPDPNGQFL.

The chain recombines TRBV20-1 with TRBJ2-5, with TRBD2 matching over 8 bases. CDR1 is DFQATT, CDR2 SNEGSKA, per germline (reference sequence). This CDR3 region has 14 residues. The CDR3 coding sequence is TGCAATGCCCCCCTGAGCGGGAGAAGGGAGACCCAGTACTTC. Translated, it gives CNAPLSGRRETQYF.

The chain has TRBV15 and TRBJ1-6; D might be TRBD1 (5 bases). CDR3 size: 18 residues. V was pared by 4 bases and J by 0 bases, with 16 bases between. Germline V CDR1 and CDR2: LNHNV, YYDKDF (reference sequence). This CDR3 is CATSMGVAERSYNSPLHF. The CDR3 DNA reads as TGTGCCACCAGCATGGGGGTGGCCGAGCGCTCCTATAATTCACCCCTCCACTTT.

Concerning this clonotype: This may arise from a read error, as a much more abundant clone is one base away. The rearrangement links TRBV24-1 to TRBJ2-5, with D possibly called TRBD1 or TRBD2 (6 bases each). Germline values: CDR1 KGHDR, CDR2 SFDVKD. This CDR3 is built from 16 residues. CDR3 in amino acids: CATSDWGAEGQVTQYF. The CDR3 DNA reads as TGTGCCACCAGTGATTGGGGGGCGGAGGGTCAAGTGACCCAGTACTTC.

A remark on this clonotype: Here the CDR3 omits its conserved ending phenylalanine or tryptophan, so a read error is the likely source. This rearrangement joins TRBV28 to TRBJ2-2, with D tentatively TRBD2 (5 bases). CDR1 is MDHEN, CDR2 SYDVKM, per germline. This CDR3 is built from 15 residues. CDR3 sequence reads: CASRGRTIWTGELFY. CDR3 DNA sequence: TGTGCTAGTCGCGGCAGGACCATCTGGACTGGGGAGCTGTTTTAT.

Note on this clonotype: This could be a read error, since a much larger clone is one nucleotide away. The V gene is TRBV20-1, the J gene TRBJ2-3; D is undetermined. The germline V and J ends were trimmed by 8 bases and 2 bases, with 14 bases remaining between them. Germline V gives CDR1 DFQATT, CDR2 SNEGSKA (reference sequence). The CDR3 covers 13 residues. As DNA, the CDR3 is TGCAGTCCTACGGATAACCCCACAGATACGCAGTATTTT. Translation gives CSPTDNPTDTQYF.

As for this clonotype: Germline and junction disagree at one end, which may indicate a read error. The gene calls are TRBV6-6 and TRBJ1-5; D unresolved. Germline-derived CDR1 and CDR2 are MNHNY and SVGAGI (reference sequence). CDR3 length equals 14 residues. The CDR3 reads CTSSYPYGVQPQHF. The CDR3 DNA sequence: TGTACCAGCAGTTACCCGTACGGGGTACAGCCCCAGCATTTT.

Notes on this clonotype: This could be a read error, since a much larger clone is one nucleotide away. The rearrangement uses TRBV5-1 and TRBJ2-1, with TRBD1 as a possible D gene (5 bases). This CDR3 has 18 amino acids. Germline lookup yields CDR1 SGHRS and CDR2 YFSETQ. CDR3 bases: TGCGCCAGCAGCTTGACGCCTCCAGGGCAAACCTCGTACAATGAGCAGTTATTC. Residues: CASSLTPPGQTSYNEQLF. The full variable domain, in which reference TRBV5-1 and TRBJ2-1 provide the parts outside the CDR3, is KAGVTQTPRYLIKTRGQQVTLSCSPISGHRSVSWYQQTPGQGLQFLFEYFSETQRNKGNFPGRFSGRQFSNSRSEMNVSTLELGDSALYLCASSLTPPGQTSYNEQLFGPGTRLTVL.

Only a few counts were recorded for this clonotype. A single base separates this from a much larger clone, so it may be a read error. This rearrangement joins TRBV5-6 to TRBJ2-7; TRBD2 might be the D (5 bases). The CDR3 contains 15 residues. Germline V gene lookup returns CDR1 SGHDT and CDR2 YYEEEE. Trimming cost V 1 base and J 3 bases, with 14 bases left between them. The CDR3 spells CASSLWEKEDYEQYF. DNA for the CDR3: TGTGCCAGCAGCTTGTGGGAGAAAGAAGACTACGAGCAGTACTTC.

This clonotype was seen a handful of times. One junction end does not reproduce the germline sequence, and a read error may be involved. This CDR3 reads CASSASGIDTQSF. DNA for the CDR3: TGCGCCAGCAGTGCCTCAGGGATAGATACGCAGTCTTTT. The chain joins TRBV12-3 or TRBV12-4 to TRBJ2-3; possible D gene TRBD1, 5 bases. The CDR3 contains 13 residues.

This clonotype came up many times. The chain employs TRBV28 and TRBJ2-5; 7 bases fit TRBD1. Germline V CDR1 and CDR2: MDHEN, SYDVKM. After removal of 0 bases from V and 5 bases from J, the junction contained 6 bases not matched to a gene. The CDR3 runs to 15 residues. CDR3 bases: TGTGCCAGCAGTTTATGGACAGGGCGCGGGGAGACCCAGTACTTC. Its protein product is CASSLWTGRGETQYF.

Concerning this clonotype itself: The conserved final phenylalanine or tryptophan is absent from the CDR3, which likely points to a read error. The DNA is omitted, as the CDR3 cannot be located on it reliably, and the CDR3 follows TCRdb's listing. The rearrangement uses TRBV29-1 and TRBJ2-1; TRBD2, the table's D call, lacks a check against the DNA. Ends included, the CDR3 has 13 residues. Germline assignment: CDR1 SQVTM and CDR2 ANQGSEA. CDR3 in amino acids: CSVKRQGINEQFS.

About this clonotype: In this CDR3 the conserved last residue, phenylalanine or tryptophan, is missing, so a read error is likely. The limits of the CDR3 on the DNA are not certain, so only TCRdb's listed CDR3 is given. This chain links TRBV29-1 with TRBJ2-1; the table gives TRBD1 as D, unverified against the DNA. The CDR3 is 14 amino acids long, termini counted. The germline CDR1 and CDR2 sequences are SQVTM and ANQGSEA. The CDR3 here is CSAQQGARDNEQFI.

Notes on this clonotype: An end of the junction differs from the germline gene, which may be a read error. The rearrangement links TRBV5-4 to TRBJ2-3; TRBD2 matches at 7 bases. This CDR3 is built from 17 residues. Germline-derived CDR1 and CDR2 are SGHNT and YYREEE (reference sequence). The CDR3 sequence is CASSLGGSERFTDTQYF. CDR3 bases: TGCGCCAGCAGCTTGGGGGGGAGCGAGAGATTTACAGATACGCAGTATTTT.

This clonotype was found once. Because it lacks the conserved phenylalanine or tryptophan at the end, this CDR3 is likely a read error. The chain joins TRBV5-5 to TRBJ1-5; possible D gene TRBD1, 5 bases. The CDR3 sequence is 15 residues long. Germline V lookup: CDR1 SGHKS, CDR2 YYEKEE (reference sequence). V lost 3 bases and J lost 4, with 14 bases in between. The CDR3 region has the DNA TGTGCCAGCAGCTCGCAGGGCGCGGGGAATCAGCCCCAGCATTCT. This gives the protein CASSSQGAGNQPQHS.

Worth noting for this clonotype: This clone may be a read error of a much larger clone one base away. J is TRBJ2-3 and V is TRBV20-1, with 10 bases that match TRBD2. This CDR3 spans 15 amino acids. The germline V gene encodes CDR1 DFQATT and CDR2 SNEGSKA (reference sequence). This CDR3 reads CNASGSLAGADTQYF. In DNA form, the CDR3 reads TGCAATGCTAGTGGCTCCCTAGCGGGAGCCGATACGCAGTATTTT.

The CDR3 sequence is CVSSPWGVEQFF. In nucleotides, the CDR3 is TGTGTCAGTTCACCATGGGGGGTTGAGCAGTTCTTC. The chain recombines TRBV18 with TRBJ2-1; a possible D gene is TRBD2 (6 bases). The CDR3 runs 12 residues. The germline gives CDR1 KGHSH, CDR2 LQKENI.

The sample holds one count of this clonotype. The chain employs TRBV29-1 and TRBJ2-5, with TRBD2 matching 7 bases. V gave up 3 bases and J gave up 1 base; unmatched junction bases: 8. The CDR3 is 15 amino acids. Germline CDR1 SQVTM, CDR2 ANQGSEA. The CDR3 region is CSVDGISGSQETQYF. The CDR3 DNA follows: TGCAGCGTTGATGGGATTAGCGGGTCCCAAGAGACCCAGTACTTC.